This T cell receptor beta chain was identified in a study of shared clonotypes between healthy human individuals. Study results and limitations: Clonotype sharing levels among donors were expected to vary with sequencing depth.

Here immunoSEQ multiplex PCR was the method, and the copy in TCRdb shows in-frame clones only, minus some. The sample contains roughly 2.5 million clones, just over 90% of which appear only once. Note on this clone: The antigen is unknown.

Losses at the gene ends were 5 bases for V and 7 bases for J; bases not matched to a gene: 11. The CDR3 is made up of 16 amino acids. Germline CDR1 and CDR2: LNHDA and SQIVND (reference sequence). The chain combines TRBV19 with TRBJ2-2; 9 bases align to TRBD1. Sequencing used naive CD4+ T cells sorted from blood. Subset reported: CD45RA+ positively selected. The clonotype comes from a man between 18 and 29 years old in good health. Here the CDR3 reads CASSEQGALLGGELFF. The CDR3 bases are TGTGCCAGTAGTGAACAGGGGGCCCTCCTTGGCGGGGAGCTGTTTTTT.